The 21 T cell receptor beta chains below come from one sample, sequenced in a study of T cell changes during pregnancy in multiple sclerosis. The assay was immunoSEQ multiplex PCR, and TCRdb's table has in-frame clones only and misses some. The sample contains roughly 45,000 clones, roughly 88% of which appear only once. The sequencing here drew on peripheral blood, taken in the second trimester of pregnancy. The receptors shown here come from a female donor in good health, enrolled as a control in a pregnancy study.

The V and J genes are TRBV5-1 and TRBJ1-1; tentative D call: TRBD1 (5 bases). The CDR3 sequence is 15 residues long. The germline V and J ends were trimmed by 0 bases and 1 base, with 10 bases remaining between them. CDR1 and CDR2 from the germline V gene are SGHRS and YFSETQ. The CDR3 sequence is CASSLGGRTNTEAFF. As DNA, the CDR3 is TGCGCCAGCAGCTTGGGGGGGAGGACGAACACTGAAGCTTTCTTT.

V gene TRBV7-2 combines with J gene TRBJ2-7, with TRBD2 identical over 13 bases. This CDR3 is built from 16 residues. The germline gives CDR1 SGHTA, CDR2 FQGNSA. V dropped 4 bases and J dropped 7; count of bases not matched to a gene: 10. The CDR3 is CASSSTSGGAGREQYF. The DNA of the CDR3 is TGTGCCAGCAGCTCAACTAGCGGGGGGGCAGGGCGGGAGCAGTACTTC. The variable domain in full, completed from reference TRBV7-2 and TRBJ2-7, reads GAGVSQSPSNKVTEKGKDVELRCDPISGHTALYWYRQSLGQGLEFLIYFQGNSAPDKSGLPSDRFSAERTGGSVSTLTIQRTQQEDSAVYLCASSSTSGGAGREQYFGPGTRLTVT.

The V gene is TRBV21-1, the J gene TRBJ1-4; the table gives TRBD1 as D, unverified against the DNA. TRBV21-1 is a documented pseudogene. The CDR3 runs to 13 residues. The CDR3 reads CASSRQFNEKLFF. In nucleotides, the CDR3 is TGTGCCAGCAGCAGACAGTTTAATGAAAAACTGTTTTTT.

The chain recombines TRBV19 with TRBJ1-2; D is unresolved. Germline V CDR1 and CDR2: LNHDA, SQIVND (reference sequence). V lost 4 bases and J lost 0, with 6 bases in between. The CDR3 spans 13 residues. This CDR3 is CASSTQSNYGYTF. For the CDR3, the DNA is TGTGCCAGTAGTACACAATCTAACTATGGCTACACCTTC.

The rearrangement uses TRBV15 and TRBJ2-7, with D maybe TRBD2 (5 bases). The CDR3 runs 12 residues. V was shortened by 5 bases and J by 3 bases, with 8 bases between the two germline ends. Germline V CDR1 and CDR2: LNHNV, YYDKDF (reference sequence). CDR3 sequence (DNA): TGTGCCACCAGCCGGGATAACTACGAGCAGTACTTC. Translated: CATSRDNYEQYF.

The chain employs TRBV5-1 and TRBJ1-6; 7 bases align to TRBD1. This CDR3 is 14 amino acids long. Germline CDR1 reads SGHRS; CDR2 reads YFSETQ. The J segment lost 11 bases and the V segment lost 3 bases, leaving 8 bases of the junction unmatched. The CDR3 is CASSSGTEGAPLHF. For the CDR3, the DNA is TGCGCCAGCAGCTCCGGGACAGAAGGGGCACCCCTCCACTTT. Full variable domain (rest looked up from reference TRBV5-1 and TRBJ1-6): KAGVTQTPRYLIKTRGQQVTLSCSPISGHRSVSWYQQTPGQGLQFLFEYFSETQRNKGNFPGRFSGRQFSNSRSEMNVSTLELGDSALYLCASSSGTEGAPLHFGNGTRLTVT.

The rearrangement links TRBV19 to TRBJ2-5; a possible D gene is TRBD2 (5 bases). Germline-derived CDR1 and CDR2 are LNHDA and SQIVND (reference sequence). The CDR3 length is 15 residues. V shed 2 bases and J shed 0 bases, with 10 bases lying between them. CDR3 coding DNA: TGTGCCAGTAGTATAAGGAGAGGGAACCAAGAGACCCAGTACTTC. As protein: CASSIRRGNQETQYF.

J is TRBJ2-7 and V is TRBV7-2; 12 bases line up with TRBD2. Germline loops: CDR1 SGHTA, CDR2 FQGNSA. Trimming at V came to 5 bases and at J to 3 bases, leaving 5 bases not matched to a gene. CDR3 size: 15 residues. The CDR3 DNA reads as TGTGCCAGCAGCCAGACTAGCGGGGGACTCTACGAGCAGTACTTC. Translated, it gives CASSQTSGGLYEQYF.

This chain joins TRBV10-3 and TRBJ2-7; D not resolved. Germline CDR1 and CDR2: ENHRY and SYGVKD. CDR3 size: 13 residues. V lost 4 bases and J lost 6, with 13 bases in between. CDR3 nucleotides: TGTGCCATCAGTGGGGCCTCTTCGGTCGAGCAGTACTTC. The encoded protein is CAISGASSVEQYF.

The chain is built from TRBV19 and TRBJ1-5, with 8 bases fitting TRBD1. Losses at the gene ends were 4 bases for V and 4 bases for J; bases not matched to a gene: 6. The V gene's germline CDR1 is LNHDA and CDR2 SQIVND (reference sequence). This CDR3 has 15 amino acids. This chain's CDR3 is CASSKDRVGNQPQHF. The CDR3 DNA sequence: TGTGCCAGTAGTAAGGACAGGGTAGGTAATCAGCCCCAGCATTTT.

CDR3 sequence (DNA): TGTGCCAGCAGCTTATCGACAGTACTCGACTACGAGCAGTACTTC. Translation: CASSLSTVLDYEQYF. V and J are TRBV11-2 and TRBJ2-7; the D gene is possibly TRBD1 (5 bases). Deletions cut 2 bases from V and 3 bases from J, with 14 bases between. CDR1 and CDR2 (germline): SGHAT, FQNNGV. The CDR3 has 15 residues. Full variable domain (missing parts from reference TRBV11-2 and TRBJ2-7): EAGVAQSPRYKIIEKRQSVAFWCNPISGHATLYWYQQILGQGPKLLIQFQNNGVVDDSQLPKDRFSAERLKGVDSTLKIQPAKLEDSAVYLCASSLSTVLDYEQYFGPGTRLTVT.

The genes are TRBV4-3 and TRBJ2-3; D is undetermined. Germline values: CDR1 LGHNA, CDR2 YSLEER. The length of the CDR3 is 12 residues. Trimming took 0 bases from V and 8 from J, leaving 6 bases between them. CDR3 nucleotides: TGCGCCAGCAGCCAAGATGGCGGTACGCAGTATTTT. Protein product: CASSQDGGTQYF.

J is TRBJ2-7 and V is TRBV7-9; 7 bases are a match to TRBD1. J lost 2 bases, V lost 6 bases, and 7 bases had no gene match. The CDR3 totals 14 residues. CDR1 SEHNR and CDR2 FQNEAQ come from the germline V gene (reference sequence). CDR3 residues: CASSFGQVTYEQYF. The CDR3 DNA follows: TGTGCCAGCAGTTTCGGACAGGTAACCTACGAGCAGTACTTC.

The J gene is TRBJ1-2, the V gene TRBV6-4; D perhaps matches TRBD1 (6 bases). The V end lost 5 bases, the J end lost 4 bases, and 20 bases lay between the germline ends. The germline gives CDR1 MRHNA, CDR2 SNTAGT. The CDR3 covers 16 residues. Here the CDR3 DNA reads TGTGCCAGCAGTTCACAGGGTTCTTGTTGTAGCTATGGCTACACCTTC. It specifies CASSSQGSCCSYGYTF.

The chain is built from TRBV18 and TRBJ2-7; TRBD2 matches 16 bases. Germline assignment: CDR1 KGHSH and CDR2 LQKENI. V shed 6 bases, J shed 5 bases, and the junction held 4 bases outside the gene matches. This CDR3 contains 15 residues. The CDR3 protein is CASSGLAGGPNEQYF. The CDR3 nucleotides are TGTGCCAGCTCGGGACTAGCGGGGGGGCCAAACGAGCAGTACTTC.

This chain links TRBV27 with TRBJ2-1, with 15 bases matching TRBD2. The germline V gene encodes CDR1 MNHEY and CDR2 SMNVEV (reference sequence). The CDR3 loop spans 16 amino acids. Unmatched junction bases numbered 9, after V lost 6 bases and J lost 9 bases. The CDR3: CASRYPGTSGRTEQFF. The DNA of the CDR3 is TGTGCCAGCAGATACCCCGGGACTAGCGGGAGGACTGAGCAGTTCTTC.

The chain carries TRBV5-1 and TRBJ2-5; D might be TRBD1 (6 bases). The CDR3 extends over 16 amino acids. Germline CDR1 is SGHRS and CDR2 is YFSETQ. Trimming stripped 0 bases from V and 5 bases from J, with 17 bases between. CDR3 bases: TGCGCCAGCAGCTTGGGATCAACCGGGACATTGGAGACCCAGTACTTC. Its protein product is CASSLGSTGTLETQYF.

The chain joins TRBV6-5 to TRBJ1-1, with a tentative D call TRBD1 (6 bases). Trimming stripped 4 bases from V and 5 bases from J, with 14 bases between. Germline V gene sequence: CDR1 MNHEY, CDR2 SVGAGI. The CDR3 is 14 amino acids. The CDR3 DNA reads as TGTGCCAGCAGTTCCCGGGGGGCGCGTACTGAAGCTTTCTTT. This encodes CASSSRGARTEAFF.

DNA for the CDR3: TGTGCCACCAGCAGAGAAAGAGGTCCAGACACAGATACGCAGTATTTT. Translation gives CATSRERGPDTDTQYF. V is TRBV15 and J is TRBJ2-3, with D unresolved. The V end was cut by 0 bases, the J end by 2 bases, with 12 bases between. CDR3 length equals 16 residues. Germline lookup yields CDR1 LNHNV and CDR2 YYDKDF (reference sequence).

The chain couples TRBV19 to TRBJ2-1; tentatively, D is TRBD2 (6 bases). Germline V CDR1 and CDR2: LNHDA, SQIVND (reference sequence). V was shortened by 5 bases and J by 5 bases, with 22 bases between the two germline ends. The CDR3 is 17 residues long. CDR3 nucleotides: TGTGCCAGTAGTGGGGGAGGAACCCGACTCGCGGACAATGAGCAGTTCTTC. Protein: CASSGGGTRLADNEQFF.

The genes are TRBV25-1 and TRBJ1-6; D unresolved. This CDR3 has 15 amino acids. Trimming stripped 8 bases from V and 7 bases from J, with 18 bases between. The germline V gene has CDR1 MGHDK and CDR2 SYGVNS. The CDR3 nucleotides read TGTGCCAGCGGGGTGGGAGGACTGGGAAATTCACCCCTCCACTTT. Its translation is CASGVGGLGNSPLHF. The variable domain in full, with the rest retrieved from reference TRBV25-1 and TRBJ1-6, is EADIYQTPRYLVIGTGKKITLECSQTMGHDKMYWYQQDPGMELHLIHYSYGVNSTEKGDLSSESTVSRIRTEHFPLTLESARPSHTSQYLCASGVGGLGNSPLHFGNGTRLTVT.